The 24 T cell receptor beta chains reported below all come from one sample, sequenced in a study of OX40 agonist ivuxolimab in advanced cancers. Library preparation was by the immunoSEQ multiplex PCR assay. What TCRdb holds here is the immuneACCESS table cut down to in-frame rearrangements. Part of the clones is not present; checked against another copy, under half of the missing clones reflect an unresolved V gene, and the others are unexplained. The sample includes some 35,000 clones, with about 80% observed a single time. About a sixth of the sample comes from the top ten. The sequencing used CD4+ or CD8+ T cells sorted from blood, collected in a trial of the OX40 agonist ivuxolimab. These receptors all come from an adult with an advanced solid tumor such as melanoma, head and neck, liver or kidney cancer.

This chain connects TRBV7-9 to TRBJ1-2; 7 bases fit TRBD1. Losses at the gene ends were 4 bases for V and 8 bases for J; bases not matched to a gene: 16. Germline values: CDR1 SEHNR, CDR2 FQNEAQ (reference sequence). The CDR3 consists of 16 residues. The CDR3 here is CASSSPWRQGVGGYTF. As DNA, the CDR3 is TGTGCCAGCAGCTCCCCCTGGAGGCAGGGGGTCGGGGGCTACACCTTC.

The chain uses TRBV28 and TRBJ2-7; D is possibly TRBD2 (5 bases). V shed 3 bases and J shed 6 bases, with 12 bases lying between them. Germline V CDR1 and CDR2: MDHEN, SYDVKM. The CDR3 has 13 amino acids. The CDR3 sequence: CASSLAGVGEQYF. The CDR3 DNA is TGTGCCAGCAGTTTGGCCGGGGTAGGCGAGCAGTACTTC.

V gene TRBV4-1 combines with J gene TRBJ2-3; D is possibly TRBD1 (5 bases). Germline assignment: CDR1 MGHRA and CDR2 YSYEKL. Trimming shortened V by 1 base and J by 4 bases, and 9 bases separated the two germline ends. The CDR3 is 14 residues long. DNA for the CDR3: TGCGCCAGCAGCCAAGCCGCAGGGTCAGATACGCAGTATTTT. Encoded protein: CASSQAAGSDTQYF.

CDR3: CSAIRVEAFF. For the CDR3, the DNA is TGCAGTGCTATAAGGGTGGAAGCTTTCTTT. The chain carries TRBV20-1 and TRBJ1-1; no clear D. V was shortened by 4 bases and J by 8 bases, with 8 bases between the two germline ends. The CDR3 extends over 10 amino acids. Germline CDR1 and CDR2: DFQATT and SNEGSKA (reference sequence).

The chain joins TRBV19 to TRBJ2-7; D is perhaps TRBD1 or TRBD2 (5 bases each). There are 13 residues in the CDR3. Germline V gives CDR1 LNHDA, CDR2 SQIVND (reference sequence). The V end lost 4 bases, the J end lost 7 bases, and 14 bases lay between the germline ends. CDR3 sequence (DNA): TGTGCCAGTAGTAACGGTAGGGGAGAGGAGCAGTACTTC. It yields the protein CASSNGRGEEQYF. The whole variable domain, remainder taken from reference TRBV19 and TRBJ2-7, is DGGITQSPKYLFRKEGQNVTLSCEQNLNHDAMYWYRQDPGQGLRLIYYSQIVNDFQKGDIAEGYSVSREKKESFPLTVTSAQKNPTAFYLCASSNGRGEEQYFGPGTRLTVT.

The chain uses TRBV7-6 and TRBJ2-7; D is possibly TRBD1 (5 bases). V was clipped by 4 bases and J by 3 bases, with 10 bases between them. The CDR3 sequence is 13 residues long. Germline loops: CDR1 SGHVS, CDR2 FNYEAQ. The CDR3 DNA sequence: TGTGCCAGCAGCTCCGACAGCCGCTACGAGCAGTACTTC. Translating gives CASSSDSRYEQYF.

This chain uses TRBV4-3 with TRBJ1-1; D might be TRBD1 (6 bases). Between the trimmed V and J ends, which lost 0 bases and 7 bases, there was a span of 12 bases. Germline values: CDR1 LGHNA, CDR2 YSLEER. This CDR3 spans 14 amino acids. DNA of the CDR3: TGCGCCAGCAGCCAAGATTGGACAGCGTATGAAGCTTTCTTT. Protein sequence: CASSQDWTAYEAFF.

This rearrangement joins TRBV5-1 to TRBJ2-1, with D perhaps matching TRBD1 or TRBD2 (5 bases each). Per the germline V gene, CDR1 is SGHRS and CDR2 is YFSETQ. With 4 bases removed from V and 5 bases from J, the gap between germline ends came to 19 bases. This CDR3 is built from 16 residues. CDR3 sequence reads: CASSLFRGPPNNEQFF. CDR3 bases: TGCGCCAGCAGCCTATTCCGGGGACCCCCCAACAATGAGCAGTTCTTC.

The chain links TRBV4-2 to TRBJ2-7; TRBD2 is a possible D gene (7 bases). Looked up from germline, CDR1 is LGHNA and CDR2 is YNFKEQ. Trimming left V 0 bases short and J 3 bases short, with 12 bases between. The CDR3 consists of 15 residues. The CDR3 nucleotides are TGTGCCAGCAGCCAAGAACGGGGGGCTTACTACGAGCAGTACTTC. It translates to CASSQERGAYYEQYF.

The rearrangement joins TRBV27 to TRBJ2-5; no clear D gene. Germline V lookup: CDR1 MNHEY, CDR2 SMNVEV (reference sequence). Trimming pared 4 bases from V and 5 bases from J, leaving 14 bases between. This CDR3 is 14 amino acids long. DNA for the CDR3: TGTGCCAGCAGTTCCACGGGCGAGTGGGAGACCCAGTACTTC. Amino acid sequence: CASSSTGEWETQYF.

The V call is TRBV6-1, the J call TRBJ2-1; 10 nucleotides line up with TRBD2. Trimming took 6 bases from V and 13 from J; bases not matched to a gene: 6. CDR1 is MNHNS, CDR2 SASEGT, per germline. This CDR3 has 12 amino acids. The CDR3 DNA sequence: TGTGCCAGCAGAACTAGCGGGGTTCTCCAGTTCTTC. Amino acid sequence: CASRTSGVLQFF.

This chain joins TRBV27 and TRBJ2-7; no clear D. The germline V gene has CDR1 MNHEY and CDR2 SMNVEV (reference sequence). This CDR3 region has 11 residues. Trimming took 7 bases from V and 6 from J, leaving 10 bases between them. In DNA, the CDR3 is TGTGCCAGCATCGGTACCGGCGAGCAGTACTTC. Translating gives CASIGTGEQYF.

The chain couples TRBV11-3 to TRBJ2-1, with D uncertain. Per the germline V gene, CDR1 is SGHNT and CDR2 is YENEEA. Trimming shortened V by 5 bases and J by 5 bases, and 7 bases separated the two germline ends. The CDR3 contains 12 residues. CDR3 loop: CASSPTDNEQFF. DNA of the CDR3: TGTGCCAGCAGCCCCACGGACAATGAGCAGTTCTTC.

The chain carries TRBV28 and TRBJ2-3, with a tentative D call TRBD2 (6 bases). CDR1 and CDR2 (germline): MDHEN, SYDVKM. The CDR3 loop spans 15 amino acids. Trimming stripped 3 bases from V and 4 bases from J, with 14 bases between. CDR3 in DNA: TGTGCCAGCAGTTTGTGGGGGGATGAGGCAGATACGCAGTATTTT. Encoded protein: CASSLWGDEADTQYF. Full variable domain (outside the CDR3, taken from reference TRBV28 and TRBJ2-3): DVKVTQSSRYLVKRTGEKVFLECVQDMDHENMFWYRQDPGLGLRLIYFSYDVKMKEKGDIPEGYSVSREKKERFSLILESASTNQTSMYLCASSLWGDEADTQYFGPGTRLTVL.

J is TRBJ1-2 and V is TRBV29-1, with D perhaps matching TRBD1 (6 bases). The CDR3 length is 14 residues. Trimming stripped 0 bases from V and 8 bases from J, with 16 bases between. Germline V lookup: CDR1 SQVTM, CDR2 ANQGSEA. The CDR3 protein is CSVEEPDRSRGYTF. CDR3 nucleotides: TGCAGCGTTGAAGAGCCAGACAGGTCCCGCGGCTACACCTTC.

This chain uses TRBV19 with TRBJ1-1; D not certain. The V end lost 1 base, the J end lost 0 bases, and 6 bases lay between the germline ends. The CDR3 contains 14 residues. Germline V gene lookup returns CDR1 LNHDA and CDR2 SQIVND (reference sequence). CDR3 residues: CASSIGAMNTEAFF. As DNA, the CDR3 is TGTGCCAGTAGTATAGGGGCCATGAACACTGAAGCTTTCTTT. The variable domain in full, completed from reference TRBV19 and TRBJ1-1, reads DGGITQSPKYLFRKEGQNVTLSCEQNLNHDAMYWYRQDPGQGLRLIYYSQIVNDFQKGDIAEGYSVSREKKESFPLTVTSAQKNPTAFYLCASSIGAMNTEAFFGQGTRLTVV.

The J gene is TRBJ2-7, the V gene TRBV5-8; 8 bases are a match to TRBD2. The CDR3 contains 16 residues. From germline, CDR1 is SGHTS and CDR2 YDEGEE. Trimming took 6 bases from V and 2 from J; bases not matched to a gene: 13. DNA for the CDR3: TGTGCCAGCACCCCCCGGGAGGGCCTCCGGGCCTACGAGCAGTACTTC. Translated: CASTPREGLRAYEQYF.

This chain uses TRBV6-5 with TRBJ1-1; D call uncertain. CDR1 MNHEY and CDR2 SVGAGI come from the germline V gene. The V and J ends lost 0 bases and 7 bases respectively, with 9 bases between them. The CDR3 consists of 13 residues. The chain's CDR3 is CASSYSRVGEAFF. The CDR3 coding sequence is TGTGCCAGCAGTTACTCGAGGGTAGGTGAAGCTTTCTTT.

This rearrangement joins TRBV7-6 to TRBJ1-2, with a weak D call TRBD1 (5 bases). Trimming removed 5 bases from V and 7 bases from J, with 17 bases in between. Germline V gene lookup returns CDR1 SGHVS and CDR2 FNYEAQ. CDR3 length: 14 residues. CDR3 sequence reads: CASSPLEGPVGYTF. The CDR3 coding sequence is TGTGCCAGCAGCCCACTTGAGGGGCCGGTTGGCTACACCTTC.

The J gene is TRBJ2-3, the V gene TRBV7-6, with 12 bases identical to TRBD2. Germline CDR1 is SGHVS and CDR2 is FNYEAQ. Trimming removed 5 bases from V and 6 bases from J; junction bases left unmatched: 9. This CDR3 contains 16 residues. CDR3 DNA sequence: TGTGCCAGCAGCCCCAGACTAGCGGGAGCGCGGGATACGCAGTATTTT. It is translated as CASSPRLAGARDTQYF.

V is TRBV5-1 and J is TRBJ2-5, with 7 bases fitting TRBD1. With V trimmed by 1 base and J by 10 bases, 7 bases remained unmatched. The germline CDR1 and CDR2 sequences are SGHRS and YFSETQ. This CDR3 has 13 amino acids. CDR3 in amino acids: CASSLRQGVDQYF. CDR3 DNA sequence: TGCGCCAGCAGCTTGCGACAGGGTGTAGACCAGTACTTC.

The CDR3 DNA follows: TGTGCCAGCTCACCACCGATCGAGAGTGGCCGCTCCTACGAGCAGTACTTC. It specifies CASSPPIESGRSYEQYF. The rearrangement uses TRBV18 and TRBJ2-7; D remains unclear. Trimming left V 0 bases short and J 0 bases short, with 15 bases between. CDR1 and CDR2 from the germline V gene are KGHSH and LQKENI. This CDR3 spans 17 amino acids.

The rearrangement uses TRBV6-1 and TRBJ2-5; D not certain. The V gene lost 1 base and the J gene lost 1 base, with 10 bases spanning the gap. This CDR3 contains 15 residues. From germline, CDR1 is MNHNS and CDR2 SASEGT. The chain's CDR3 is CASSEVGLLQETQYF. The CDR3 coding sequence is TGTGCCAGCAGTGAAGTAGGCCTACTCCAAGAGACCCAGTACTTC.

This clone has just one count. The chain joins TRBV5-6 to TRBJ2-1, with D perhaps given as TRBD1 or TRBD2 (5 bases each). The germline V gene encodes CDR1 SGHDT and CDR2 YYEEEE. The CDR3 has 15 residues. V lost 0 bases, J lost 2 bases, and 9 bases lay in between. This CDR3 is CASSLGEGPYNEQFF. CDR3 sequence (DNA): TGTGCCAGCAGCTTGGGAGAGGGGCCCTACAATGAGCAGTTCTTC.